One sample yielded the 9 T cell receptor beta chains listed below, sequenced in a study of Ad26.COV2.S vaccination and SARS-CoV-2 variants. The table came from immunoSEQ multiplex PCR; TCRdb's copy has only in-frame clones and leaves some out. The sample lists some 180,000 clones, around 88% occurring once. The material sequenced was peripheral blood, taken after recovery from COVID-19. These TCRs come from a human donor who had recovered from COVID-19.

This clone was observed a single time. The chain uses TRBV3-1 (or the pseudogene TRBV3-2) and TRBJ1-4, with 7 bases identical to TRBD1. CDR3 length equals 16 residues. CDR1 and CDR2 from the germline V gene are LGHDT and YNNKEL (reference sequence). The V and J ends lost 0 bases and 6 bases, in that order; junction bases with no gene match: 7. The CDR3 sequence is CASSQDSGTVYEKLFF. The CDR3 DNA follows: TGTGCCAGCAGCCAAGATTCCGGGACAGTTTATGAAAAACTGTTTTTT.

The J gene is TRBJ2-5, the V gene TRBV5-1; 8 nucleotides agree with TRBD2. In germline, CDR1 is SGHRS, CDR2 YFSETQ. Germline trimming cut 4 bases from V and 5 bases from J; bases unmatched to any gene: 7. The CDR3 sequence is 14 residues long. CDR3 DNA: TGCGCCAGCAGCCCCATAGCGGGGTATGAGACCCAGTACTTC. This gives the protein CASSPIAGYETQYF.

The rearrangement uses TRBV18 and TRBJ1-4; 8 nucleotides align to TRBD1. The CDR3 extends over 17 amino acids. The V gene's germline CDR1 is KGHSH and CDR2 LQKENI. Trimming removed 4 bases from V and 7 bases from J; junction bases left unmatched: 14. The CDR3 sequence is CASSLQEGTGRAEKLFF. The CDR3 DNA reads TGTGCCAGCTCACTCCAGGAGGGGACAGGACGGGCTGAAAAACTGTTTTTT.

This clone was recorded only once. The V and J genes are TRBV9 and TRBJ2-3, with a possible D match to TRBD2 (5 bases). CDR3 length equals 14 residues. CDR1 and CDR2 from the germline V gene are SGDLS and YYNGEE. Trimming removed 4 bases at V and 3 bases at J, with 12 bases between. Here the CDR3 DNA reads TGTGCCAGCAGCCCGAGGGTGGGTACAGATACGCAGTATTTT. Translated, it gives CASSPRVGTDTQYF.

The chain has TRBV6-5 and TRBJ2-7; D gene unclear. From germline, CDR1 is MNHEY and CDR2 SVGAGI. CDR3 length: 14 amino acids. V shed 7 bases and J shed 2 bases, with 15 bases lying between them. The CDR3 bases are TGTGCCAGCACCCTCGGCGGCAGACCCTACGAGCAGTACTTC. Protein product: CASTLGGRPYEQYF.

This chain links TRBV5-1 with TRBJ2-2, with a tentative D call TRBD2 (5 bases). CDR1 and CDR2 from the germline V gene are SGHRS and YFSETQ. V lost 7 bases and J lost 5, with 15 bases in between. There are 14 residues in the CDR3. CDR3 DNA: TGCGCCAGCCAACCTGCCACGGGGACCGGGGAGCTGTTTTTT. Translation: CASQPATGTGELFF.

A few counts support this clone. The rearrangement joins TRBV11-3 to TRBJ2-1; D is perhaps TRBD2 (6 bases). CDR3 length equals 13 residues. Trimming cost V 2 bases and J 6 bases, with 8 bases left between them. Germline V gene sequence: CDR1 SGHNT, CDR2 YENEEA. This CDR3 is CASSLIGGNEQFF. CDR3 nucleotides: TGTGCCAGCAGCTTAATCGGGGGCAATGAGCAGTTCTTC.

This CDR3 reads CASSLGVADTQYF. For the CDR3, the DNA is TGTGCCAGCAGCTTAGGAGTAGCAGATACGCAGTATTTT. The chain carries TRBV5-8 and TRBJ2-3; D unresolved. The CDR3 is made up of 13 amino acids. Germline V gives CDR1 SGHTS, CDR2 YDEGEE. Trimming took 2 bases from V and 4 from J, leaving 8 bases between them.

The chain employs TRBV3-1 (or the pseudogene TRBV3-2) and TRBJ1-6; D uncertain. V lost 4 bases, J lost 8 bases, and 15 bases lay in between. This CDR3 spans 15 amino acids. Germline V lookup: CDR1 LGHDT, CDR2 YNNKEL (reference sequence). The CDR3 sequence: CASSPDGVSYSPLHF. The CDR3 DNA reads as TGTGCCAGCAGCCCGGATGGGGTATCCTATTCACCCCTCCACTTT.